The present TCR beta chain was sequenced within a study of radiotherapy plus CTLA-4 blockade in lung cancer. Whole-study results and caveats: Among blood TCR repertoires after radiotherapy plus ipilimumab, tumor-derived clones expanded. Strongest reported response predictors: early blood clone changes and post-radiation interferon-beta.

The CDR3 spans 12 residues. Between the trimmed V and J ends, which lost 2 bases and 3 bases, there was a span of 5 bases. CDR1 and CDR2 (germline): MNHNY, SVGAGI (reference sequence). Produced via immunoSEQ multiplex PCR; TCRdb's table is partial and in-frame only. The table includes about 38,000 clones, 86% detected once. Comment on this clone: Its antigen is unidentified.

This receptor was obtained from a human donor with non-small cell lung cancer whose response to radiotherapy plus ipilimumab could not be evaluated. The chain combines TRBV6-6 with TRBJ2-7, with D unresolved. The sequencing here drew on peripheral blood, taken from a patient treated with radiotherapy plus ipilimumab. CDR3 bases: TGTGCCAGCAGTTACAACGGCTACGAGCAGTACTTC. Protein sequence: CASSYNGYEQYF.